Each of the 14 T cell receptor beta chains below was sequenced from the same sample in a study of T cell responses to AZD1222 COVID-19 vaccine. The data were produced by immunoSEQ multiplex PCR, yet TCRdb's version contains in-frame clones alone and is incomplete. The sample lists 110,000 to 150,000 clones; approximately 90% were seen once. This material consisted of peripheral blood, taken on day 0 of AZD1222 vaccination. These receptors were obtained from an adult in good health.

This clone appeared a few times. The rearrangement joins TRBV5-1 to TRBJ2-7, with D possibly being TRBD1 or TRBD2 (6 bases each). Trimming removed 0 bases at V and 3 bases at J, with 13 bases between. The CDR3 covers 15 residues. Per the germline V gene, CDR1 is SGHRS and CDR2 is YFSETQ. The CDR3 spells CASSLVRGQFYEQYF. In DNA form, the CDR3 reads TGCGCCAGCAGCTTGGTACGGGGGCAGTTCTACGAGCAGTACTTC.

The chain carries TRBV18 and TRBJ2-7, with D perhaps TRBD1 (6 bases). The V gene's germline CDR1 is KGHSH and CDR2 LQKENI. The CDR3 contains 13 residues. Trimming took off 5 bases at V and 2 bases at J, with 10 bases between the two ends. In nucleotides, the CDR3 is TGTGCCAGCTCATCGGGACACACCTACGAGCAGTACTTC. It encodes CASSSGHTYEQYF.

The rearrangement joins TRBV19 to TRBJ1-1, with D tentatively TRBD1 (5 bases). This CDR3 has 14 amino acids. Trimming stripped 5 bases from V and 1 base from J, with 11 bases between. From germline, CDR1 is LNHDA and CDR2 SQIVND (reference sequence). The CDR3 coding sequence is TGTGCCAGTAGTCTCCGGGGCTGGAACACTGAAGCTTTCTTT. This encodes CASSLRGWNTEAFF.

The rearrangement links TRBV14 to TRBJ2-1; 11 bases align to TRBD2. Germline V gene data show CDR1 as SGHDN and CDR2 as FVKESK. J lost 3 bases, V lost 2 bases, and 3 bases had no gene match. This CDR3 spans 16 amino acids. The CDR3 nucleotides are TGTGCCAGCAGCCAACGACTAGCGGGATACTACAATGAGCAGTTCTTC. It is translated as CASSQRLAGYYNEQFF.

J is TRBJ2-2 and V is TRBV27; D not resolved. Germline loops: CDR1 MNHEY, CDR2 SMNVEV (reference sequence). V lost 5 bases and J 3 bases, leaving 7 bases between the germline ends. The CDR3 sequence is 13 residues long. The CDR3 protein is CASSTRYTGELFF. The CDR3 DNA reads TGTGCCAGCAGTACACGGTACACCGGGGAGCTGTTTTTT.

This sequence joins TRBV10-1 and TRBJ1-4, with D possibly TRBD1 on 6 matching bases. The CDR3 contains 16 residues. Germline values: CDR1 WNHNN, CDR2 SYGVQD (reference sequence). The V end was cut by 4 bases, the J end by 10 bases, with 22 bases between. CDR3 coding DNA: TGCGCCAGCAGTGTAACCGGGAGGGGTAGAGGGGGAAAACTGTTTTTT. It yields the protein CASSVTGRGRGGKLFF.

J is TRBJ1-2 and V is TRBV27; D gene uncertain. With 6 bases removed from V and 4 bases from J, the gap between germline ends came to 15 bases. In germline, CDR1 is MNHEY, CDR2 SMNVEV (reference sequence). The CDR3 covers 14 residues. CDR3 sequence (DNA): TGTGCCAGCAGCCTGACACCGACTACCTATGGCTACACCTTC. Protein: CASSLTPTTYGYTF.

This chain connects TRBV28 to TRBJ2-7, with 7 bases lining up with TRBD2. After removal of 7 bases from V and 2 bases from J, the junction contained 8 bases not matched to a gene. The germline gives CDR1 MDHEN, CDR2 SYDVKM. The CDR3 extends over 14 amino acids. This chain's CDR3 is CASTVAGETYEQYF. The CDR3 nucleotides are TGTGCCAGCACCGTCGCGGGAGAGACCTACGAGCAGTACTTC.

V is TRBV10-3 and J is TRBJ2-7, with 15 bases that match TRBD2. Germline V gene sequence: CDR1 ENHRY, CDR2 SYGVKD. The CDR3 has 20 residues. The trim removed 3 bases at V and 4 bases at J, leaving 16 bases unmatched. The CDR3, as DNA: TGTGCCATCAGTGAAGGGATCGGACTAGCGGGAGGGCCGGTCTCGTACGAGCAGTACTTC. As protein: CAISEGIGLAGGPVSYEQYF.

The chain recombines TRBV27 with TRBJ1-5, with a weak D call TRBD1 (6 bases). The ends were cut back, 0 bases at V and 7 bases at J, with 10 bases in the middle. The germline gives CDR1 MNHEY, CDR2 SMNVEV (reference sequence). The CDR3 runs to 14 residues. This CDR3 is CASSLSGGRQPQHF. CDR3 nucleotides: TGTGCCAGCAGTTTATCGGGGGGCAGGCAGCCCCAGCATTTT.

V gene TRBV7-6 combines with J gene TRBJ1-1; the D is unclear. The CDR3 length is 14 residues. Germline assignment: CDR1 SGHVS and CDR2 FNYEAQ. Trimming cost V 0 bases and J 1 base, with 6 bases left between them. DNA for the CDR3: TGTGCCAGCAGCTTAGCCCCGGGGAACACTGAAGCTTTCTTT. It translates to CASSLAPGNTEAFF. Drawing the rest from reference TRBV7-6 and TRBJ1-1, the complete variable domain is GAGVSQSPRYKVTKRGQDVALRCDPISGHVSLYWYRQALGQGPEFLTYFNYEAQQDKSGLPNDRFSAERPEGSISTLTIQRTEQRDSAMYRCASSLAPGNTEAFFGQGTRLTVV.

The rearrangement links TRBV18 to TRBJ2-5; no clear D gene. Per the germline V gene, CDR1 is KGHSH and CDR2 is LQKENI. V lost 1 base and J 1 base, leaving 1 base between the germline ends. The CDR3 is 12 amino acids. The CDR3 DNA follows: TGTGCCAGCTCACCACTCCAAGAGACCCAGTACTTC. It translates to CASSPLQETQYF.

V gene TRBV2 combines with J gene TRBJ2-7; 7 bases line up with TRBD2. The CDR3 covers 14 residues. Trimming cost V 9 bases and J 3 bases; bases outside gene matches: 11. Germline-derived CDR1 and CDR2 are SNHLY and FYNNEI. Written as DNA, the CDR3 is TGTGCCAGAACTTCCGGGACTACAAGCTACGAGCAGTACTTC. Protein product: CARTSGTTSYEQYF.

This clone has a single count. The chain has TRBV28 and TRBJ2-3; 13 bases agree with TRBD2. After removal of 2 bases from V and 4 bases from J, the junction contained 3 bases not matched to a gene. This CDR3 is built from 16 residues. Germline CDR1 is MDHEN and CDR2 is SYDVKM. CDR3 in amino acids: CASSLGGLAGADTQYF. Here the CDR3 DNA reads TGTGCCAGCAGTTTAGGAGGACTAGCGGGAGCAGATACGCAGTATTTT.